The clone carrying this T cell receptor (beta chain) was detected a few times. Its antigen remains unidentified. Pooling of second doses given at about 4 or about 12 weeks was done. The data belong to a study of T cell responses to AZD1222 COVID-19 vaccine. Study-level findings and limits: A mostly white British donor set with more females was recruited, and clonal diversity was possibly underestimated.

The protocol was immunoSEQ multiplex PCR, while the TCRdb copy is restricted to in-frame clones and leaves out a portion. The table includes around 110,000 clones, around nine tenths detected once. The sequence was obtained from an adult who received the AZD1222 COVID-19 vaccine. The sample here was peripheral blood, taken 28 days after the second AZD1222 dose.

CDR3 nucleotide sequence: TGCGCCAGCAGCTTGGATCTAGCGTACTCCTACGAGCAGTACTTC. Translated, it gives CASSLDLAYSYEQYF. The chain carries TRBV5-1 and TRBJ2-7; tentatively, D is TRBD2 (6 bases). The V end was cut by 0 bases, the J end by 0 bases, with 10 bases between. Germline V lookup: CDR1 SGHRS, CDR2 YFSETQ. CDR3 length: 15 residues.